A selection of T cell receptor beta chains follows, all from one sample in a study of glioma-infiltrating T cells. MiXCR, applied by TCRdb to the multiplex PCR reads, yields one record per CDR3 protein. Of more than 350,000 distinct CDR3 sequences listed, approximately 42% were seen once; the top ten hold around 12%. The material sequenced was glioma tissue, nonneoplastic brain tissue, or PBMCs (not recorded which). Receptors were obtained from a human donor with low-grade glioma or glioblastoma, undergoing nonglioma brain surgery, or in good health (not recorded which). CDR3s include the opening cysteine and the closing phenylalanine or tryptophan. Expanded clones are given a class, and other clones once, few, many or no size at all.

size,V,J,length,CDR3
NA,TRBV20-1,TRBJ2-5,16,CSARTSGRGRQETQYF
NA,TRBV28,TRBJ2-3,15,CASSWSGRGTDTQYF
NA,TRBV18,TRBJ2-7,13,CASSAGTRHEQYF
NA,TRBV4-1,TRBJ2-2,19,CASSQDRGLAGAGTGELFF
NA,TRBV20-1,TRBJ2-5,13,CSARDGGGGTQYF
once,TRBV5-4,TRBJ2-2,16,CASNDGGIPRGGELFF
few,TRBV4-1,TRBJ2-7,16,CASSQWPSGRVYEQYF
few,TRBV7-2,TRBJ2-7,13,CASSLGLGLEQYF
NA,TRBV11-2,TRBJ2-7,17,CASSLSGTAAPLHEQYF
many,TRBV28,TRBJ2-1,13,CASSGPSRGEQFF
NA,TRBV3-1,TRBJ2-3,15,CASSHGDWRPDTQYF
NA,TRBV4-2,TRBJ1-4,15,CASSHDRVANEKLFF
NA,TRBV10-3,TRBJ1-3,15,CAISNRASSGNTIYF